This T cell receptor (beta chain) appears in the sequencing data of a study of cytomegalovirus exposure and HLA in healthy donors. Study-level results: Presence/absence results assume similar sequencing depth per donor, which may not hold.

The CDR3 has 15 residues. In regard to this clone: Its target is unknown.

This PCR relied on a set of 60 Vbeta primers and 13 Jbeta primers. Using immunoSEQ multiplex PCR, the repertoire was profiled, and TCRdb retains in-frame clones only, with some absent. This repertoire includes 100,000 to 150,000 clones. The sequenced sample was PBMCs. J is TRBJ1-2 and V is TRBV21-1. TRBV21-1 counts as a pseudogene. The receptor comes from a man younger than 35 in good health and CMV-seronegative. The CDR3 loop is CASSKGYPAGYGYTF. The CDR3 nucleotides read TGTGCCAGCAGCAAAGGGTACCCCGCGGGCTATGGCTACACCTTC.